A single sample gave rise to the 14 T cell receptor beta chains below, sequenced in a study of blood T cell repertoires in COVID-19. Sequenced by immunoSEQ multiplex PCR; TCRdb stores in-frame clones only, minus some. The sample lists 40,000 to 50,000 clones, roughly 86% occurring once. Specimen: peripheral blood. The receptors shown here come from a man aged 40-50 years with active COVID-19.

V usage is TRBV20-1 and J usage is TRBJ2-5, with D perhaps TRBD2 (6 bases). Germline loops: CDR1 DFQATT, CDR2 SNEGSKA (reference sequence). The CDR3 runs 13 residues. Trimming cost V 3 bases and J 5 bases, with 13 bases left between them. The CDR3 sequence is CSASGGSDETQYF. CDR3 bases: TGCAGTGCTAGTGGAGGGAGCGATGAGACCCAGTACTTC.

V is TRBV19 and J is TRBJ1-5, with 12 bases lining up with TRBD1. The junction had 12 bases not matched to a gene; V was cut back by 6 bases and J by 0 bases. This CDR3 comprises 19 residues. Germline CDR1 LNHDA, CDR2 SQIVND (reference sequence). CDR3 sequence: CASRPLGQGAFYSNQPQHF. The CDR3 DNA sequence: TGTGCCAGTAGACCTCTGGGACAGGGGGCCTTTTATAGCAATCAGCCCCAGCATTTT.

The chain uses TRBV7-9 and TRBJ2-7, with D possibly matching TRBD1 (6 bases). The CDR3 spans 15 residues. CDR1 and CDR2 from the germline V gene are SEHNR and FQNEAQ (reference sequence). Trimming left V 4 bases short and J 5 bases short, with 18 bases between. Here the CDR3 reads CASSSSGTGLDEQYF. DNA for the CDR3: TGTGCCAGCAGCTCCTCCGGAACAGGGCTGGACGAGCAGTACTTC.

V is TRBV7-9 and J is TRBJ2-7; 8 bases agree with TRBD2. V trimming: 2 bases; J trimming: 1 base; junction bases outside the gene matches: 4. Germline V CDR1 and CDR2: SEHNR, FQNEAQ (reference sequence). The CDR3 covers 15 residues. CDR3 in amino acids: CASSLSQRGSYEQYF. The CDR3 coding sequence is TGTGCCAGCAGCTTATCCCAGCGGGGGTCCTACGAGCAGTACTTC.

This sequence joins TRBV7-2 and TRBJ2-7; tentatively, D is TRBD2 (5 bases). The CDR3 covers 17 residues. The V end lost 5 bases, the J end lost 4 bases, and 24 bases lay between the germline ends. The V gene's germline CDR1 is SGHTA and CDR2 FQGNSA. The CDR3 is CASSLPAGLTPFYEQYF. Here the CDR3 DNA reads TGTGCCAGCAGCCTCCCGGCGGGCCTCACCCCATTTTACGAGCAGTACTTC.

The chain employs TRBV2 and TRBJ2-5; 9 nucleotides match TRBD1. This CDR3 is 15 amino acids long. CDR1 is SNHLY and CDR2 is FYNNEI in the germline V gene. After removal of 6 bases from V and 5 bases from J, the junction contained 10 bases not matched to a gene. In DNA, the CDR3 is TGTGCCAGCAGCCAGGACAGGGGTGTTGGGGAGACCCAGTACTTC. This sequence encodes CASSQDRGVGETQYF.

CDR3 residues: CASSFSPRREEAFF. CDR3 DNA sequence: TGTGCCAGCAGCTTTTCCCCCAGGAGGGAAGAAGCTTTCTTT. The chain couples TRBV7-6 to TRBJ1-1; D is uncertain. The CDR3 runs 14 residues. CDR1 is SGHVS and CDR2 is FNYEAQ in the germline V gene. V was cut by 3 bases and J by 8 bases, with 16 bases left in between.

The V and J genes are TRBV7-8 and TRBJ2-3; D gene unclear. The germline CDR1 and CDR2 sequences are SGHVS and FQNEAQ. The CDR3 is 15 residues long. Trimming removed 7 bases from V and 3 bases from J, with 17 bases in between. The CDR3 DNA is TGTGCCAGCACCCCCGAGGCAGAGCGAACAGATACGCAGTATTTT. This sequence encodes CASTPEAERTDTQYF. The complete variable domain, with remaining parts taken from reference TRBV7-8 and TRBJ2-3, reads GAGVSQSPRYKVAKRGQDVALRCDPISGHVSLFWYQQALGQGPEFLTYFQNEAQLDKSGLPSDRFFAERPEGSVSTLKIQRTQQEDSAVYLCASTPEAERTDTQYFGPGTRLTVL.

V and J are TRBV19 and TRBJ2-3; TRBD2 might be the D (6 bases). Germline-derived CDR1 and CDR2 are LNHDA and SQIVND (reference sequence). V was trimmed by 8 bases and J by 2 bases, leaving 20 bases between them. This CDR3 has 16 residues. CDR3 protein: CASARGSGLPTDTQYF. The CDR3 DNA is TGTGCCAGTGCCCGAGGATCGGGACTCCCCACAGATACGCAGTATTTT.

The CDR3 nucleotides are TGCGCCAGCAGTCTTACTAGTTTCTACGAGCAGTACTTC. Protein: CASSLTSFYEQYF. J is TRBJ2-7 and V is TRBV23-1; perhaps TRBD2 as D (5 bases). TRBV23-1 is an ORF for which the function is uncertain. The germline V and J ends were trimmed by 4 bases and 3 bases, with 10 bases remaining between them. The CDR3 is 13 amino acids.

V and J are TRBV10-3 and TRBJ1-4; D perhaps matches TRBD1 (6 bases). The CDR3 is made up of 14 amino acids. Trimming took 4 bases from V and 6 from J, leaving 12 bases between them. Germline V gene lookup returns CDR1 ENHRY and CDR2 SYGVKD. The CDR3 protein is CAISGSGEDEKLFF. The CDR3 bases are TGTGCCATCAGTGGGTCAGGGGAGGATGAAAAACTGTTTTTT.

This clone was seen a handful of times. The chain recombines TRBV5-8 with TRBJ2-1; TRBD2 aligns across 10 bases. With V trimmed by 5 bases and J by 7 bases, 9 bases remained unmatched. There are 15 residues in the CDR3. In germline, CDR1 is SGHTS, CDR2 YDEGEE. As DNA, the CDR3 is TGTGCCAGCAGGTCCCTAGCGGGAGTTTGGAATGAGCAGTTCTTC. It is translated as CASRSLAGVWNEQFF.

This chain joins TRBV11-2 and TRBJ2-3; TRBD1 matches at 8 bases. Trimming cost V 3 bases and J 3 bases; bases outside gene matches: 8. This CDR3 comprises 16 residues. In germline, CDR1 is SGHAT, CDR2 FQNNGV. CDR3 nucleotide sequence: TGTGCCAGCAGCTTTCAAGCAGGGGGCGCGACAGATACGCAGTATTTT. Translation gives CASSFQAGGATDTQYF.

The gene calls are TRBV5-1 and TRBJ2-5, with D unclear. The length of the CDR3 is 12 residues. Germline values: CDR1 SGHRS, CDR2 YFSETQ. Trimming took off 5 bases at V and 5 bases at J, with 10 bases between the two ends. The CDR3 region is CASSLFRETQYF. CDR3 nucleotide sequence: TGCGCCAGCAGTCTGTTCCGGGAGACCCAGTACTTC.